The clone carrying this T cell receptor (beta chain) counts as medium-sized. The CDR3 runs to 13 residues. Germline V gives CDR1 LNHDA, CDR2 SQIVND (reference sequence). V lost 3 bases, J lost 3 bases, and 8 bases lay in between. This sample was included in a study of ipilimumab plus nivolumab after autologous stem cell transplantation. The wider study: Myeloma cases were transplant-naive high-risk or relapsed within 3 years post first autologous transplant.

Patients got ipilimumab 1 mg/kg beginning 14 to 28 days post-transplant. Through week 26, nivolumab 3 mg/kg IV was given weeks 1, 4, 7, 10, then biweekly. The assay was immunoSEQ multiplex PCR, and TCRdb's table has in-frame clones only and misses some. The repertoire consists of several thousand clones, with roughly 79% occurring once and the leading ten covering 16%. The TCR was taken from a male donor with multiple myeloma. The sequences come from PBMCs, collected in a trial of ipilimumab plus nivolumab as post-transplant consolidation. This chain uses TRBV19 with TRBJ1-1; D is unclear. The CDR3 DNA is TGTGCCAGTAGTATTCTCTTCGACACTGAAGCTTTCTTT. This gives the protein CASSILFDTEAFF.